Sequencing of this T cell receptor (beta chain) was carried out in a study of vaccination effects on CD4 cells after COVID-19. About the study: Following the second dose by a median of 72 days, the post-vaccine samples were obtained.

General observations from the study: Marked clonal contraction was seen in infection- and vaccine-induced clones late after vaccination. There was only 1 of 255 vaccine-induced clones in healthy vaccinees that cross-reacted with common cold coronaviruses.

The CDR3 is 18 residues long. V was cut by 7 bases and J by 0 bases, with 21 bases left in between. Per the germline V gene, CDR1 is SNHLY and CDR2 is FYNNEI. This clone appeared once. As yet, its antigen is unknown. Culture proceeded for 9 to 11 days, and CD4+ T cells were then isolated. BNT162b2 vaccine or mRNA-1273 vaccine was given to participants in two doses. All vaccine recipients tested negative for nucleocapsid antibodies and had never contracted SARS-CoV-2 infection. Data came from immunoSEQ multiplex PCR; TCRdb stores just in-frame clones and leaves some out. The sample holds some 69,000 clones, around 70% seen once.

This TCR was recovered from a human donor who received a COVID-19 vaccine. Source: CD4+ T cells from PBMCs cultured without peptide, taken after COVID-19 vaccination. The rearrangement joins TRBV2 to TRBJ2-2; no clear D. CDR3 amino acids: CASIPTRPVSTNTGELFF. Written as DNA, the CDR3 is TGTGCCAGCATCCCCACCCGGCCAGTGAGCACGAACACCGGGGAGCTGTTTTTT.